A single sample is the source of the 5 T cell receptor beta chains below, sequenced in a study of blood T cell repertoires in COVID-19. The assay was immunoSEQ multiplex PCR, and TCRdb's table has in-frame clones only and misses some. This sample has about 330,000 clones, with almost 85% found just once. The source material was peripheral blood. These receptor sequences come from a human donor in a cohort sampled during active COVID-19.

V usage is TRBV24-1 and J usage is TRBJ2-7, with D perhaps matching TRBD2 (5 bases). CDR3 length: 16 residues. Trimming took off 1 base at V and 0 bases at J, with 12 bases between the two ends. The germline V gene has CDR1 KGHDR and CDR2 SFDVKD. The CDR3 region is CATSDFIEGGSYEQYF. In DNA, the CDR3 is TGTGCCACCAGTGATTTCATCGAAGGAGGCTCCTACGAGCAGTACTTC.

The rearrangement joins TRBV12-5 to TRBJ1-4; the match to TRBD1 covers 9 bases. CDR3 length equals 14 residues. Trimming removed 6 bases from V and 6 bases from J; junction bases left unmatched: 5. The germline gives CDR1 LGHNT, CDR2 FRNRAP. CDR3 coding DNA: TGTGCTAGTGGCCAGGGACAGGGTTATGAAAAACTGTTTTTT. Translating gives CASGQGQGYEKLFF.

The rearrangement uses TRBV25-1 and TRBJ1-2; D is unresolved. V was trimmed by 1 base and J by 6 bases, leaving 12 bases between them. Germline V lookup: CDR1 MGHDK, CDR2 SYGVNS. The CDR3 extends over 14 amino acids. The CDR3 bases are TGTGCCAGCAGTGAATTCCACGGGGTTAATGGCTACACCTTC. This codes for CASSEFHGVNGYTF.

The chain joins TRBV5-4 to TRBJ2-7; 8 nucleotides match TRBD2. Germline assignment: CDR1 SGHNT and CDR2 YYREEE (reference sequence). J was trimmed by 0 bases and V by 6 bases; bases with no gene match: 14. The CDR3 has 17 amino acids. CDR3 region: CASKNYGGGRSSYEQYF. DNA of the CDR3: TGTGCCAGCAAGAACTACGGGGGGGGGCGAAGCTCCTACGAGCAGTACTTC.

The V gene is TRBV5-4, the J gene TRBJ1-2; 11 bases map to TRBD1. In germline, CDR1 is SGHNT, CDR2 YYREEE (reference sequence). Trimming removed 3 bases from V and 5 bases from J; junction bases left unmatched: 3. This CDR3 contains 14 residues. The CDR3 DNA is TGTGCCAGCAGCTCCCGGGACAGGGGGTATGGCTACACCTTC. Amino acids: CASSSRDRGYGYTF.